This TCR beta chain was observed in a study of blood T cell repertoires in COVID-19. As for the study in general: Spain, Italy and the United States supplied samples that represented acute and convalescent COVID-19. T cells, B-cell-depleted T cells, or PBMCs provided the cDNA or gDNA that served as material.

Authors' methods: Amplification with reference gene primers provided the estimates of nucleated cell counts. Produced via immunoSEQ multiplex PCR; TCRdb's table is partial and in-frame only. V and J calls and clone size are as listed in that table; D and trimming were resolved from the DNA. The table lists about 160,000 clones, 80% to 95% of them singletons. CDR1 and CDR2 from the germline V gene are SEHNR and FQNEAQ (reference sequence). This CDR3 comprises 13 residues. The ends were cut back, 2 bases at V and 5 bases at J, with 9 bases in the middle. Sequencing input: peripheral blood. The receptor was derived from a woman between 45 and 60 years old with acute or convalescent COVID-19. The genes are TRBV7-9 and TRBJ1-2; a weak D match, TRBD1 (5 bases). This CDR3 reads CASSLQGGYGYTF. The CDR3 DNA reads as TGTGCCAGCAGCTTACAGGGAGGGTATGGCTACACCTTC.